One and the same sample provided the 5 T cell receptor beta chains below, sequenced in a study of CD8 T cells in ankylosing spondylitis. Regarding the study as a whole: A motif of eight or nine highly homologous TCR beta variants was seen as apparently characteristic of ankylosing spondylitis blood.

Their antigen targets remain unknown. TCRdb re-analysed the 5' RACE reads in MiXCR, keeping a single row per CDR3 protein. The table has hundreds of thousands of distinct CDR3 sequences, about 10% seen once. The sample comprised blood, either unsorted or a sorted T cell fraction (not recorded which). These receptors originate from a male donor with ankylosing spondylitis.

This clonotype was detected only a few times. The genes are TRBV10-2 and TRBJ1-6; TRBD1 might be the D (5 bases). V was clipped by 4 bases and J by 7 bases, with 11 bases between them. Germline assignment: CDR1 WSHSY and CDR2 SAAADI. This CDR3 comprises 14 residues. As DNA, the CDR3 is TGCGCCAGCAGTGGGGGGAAGGAAAATTCACCCCTCCACTTT. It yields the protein CASSGGKENSPLHF.

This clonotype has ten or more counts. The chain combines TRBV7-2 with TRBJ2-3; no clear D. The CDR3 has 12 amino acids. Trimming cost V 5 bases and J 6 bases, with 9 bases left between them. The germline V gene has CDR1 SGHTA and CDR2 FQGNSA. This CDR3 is CASSAVRDTQYF. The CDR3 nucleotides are TGTGCCAGCAGCGCAGTTCGGGATACGCAGTATTTT.

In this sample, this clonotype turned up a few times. CDR3 in amino acids: CSAPNPYRGLNIQYF. In DNA, the CDR3 is TGCAGTGCTCCAAATCCCTACAGGGGGCTGAACATTCAGTACTTC. The V call is TRBV20-1, the J call TRBJ2-4; 9 bases line up with TRBD1. The CDR3 spans 15 residues. V gave up 5 bases and J gave up 7 bases; unmatched junction bases: 12. Per germline, CDR1 DFQATT and CDR2 SNEGSKA (reference sequence).

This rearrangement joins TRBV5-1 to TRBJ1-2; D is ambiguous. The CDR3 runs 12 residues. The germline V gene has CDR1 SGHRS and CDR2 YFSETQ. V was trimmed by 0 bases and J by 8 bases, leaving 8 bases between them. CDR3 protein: CASSLGMLGYTF. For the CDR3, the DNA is TGCGCCAGCAGCTTGGGGATGCTCGGCTACACCTTC.

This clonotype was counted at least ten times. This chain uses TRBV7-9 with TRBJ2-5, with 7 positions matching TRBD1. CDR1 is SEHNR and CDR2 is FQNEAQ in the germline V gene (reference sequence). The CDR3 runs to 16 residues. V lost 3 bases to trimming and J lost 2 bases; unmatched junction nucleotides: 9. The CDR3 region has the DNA TGTGCCAGCAGCTTTATCCGGGACAGCTTACAAGAGACCCAGTACTTC. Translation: CASSFIRDSLQETQYF.